The entry that follows covers one T cell receptor beta chain sequence. The sample originates from a study of blood T cell repertoires in COVID-19. Whole-study context: In each case, the material was cDNA or gDNA derived from T cells, B-cell-depleted T cells, or PBMCs.

The CDR3 totals 13 residues. Germline V gene data show CDR1 as LGHDT and CDR2 as YNNKEL (reference sequence). V was pared by 1 base and J by 6 bases, with 7 bases between. Authors' methods: Amplification of reference gene primers was used by the study to estimate nucleated cell counts. Measured with immunoSEQ multiplex PCR; TCRdb has only the in-frame clones, and not every one. V and J calls and clone size come straight from that table; D and trimming were deduced from the DNA. This sample has under 110,000 clones, with 71% found just once. The clonotype originates from a human donor with acute or convalescent COVID-19. The donor label of this sample is uncertain. V is TRBV3-1 (or the pseudogene TRBV3-2) and J is TRBJ1-5; no definite D call. Sequencing used peripheral blood. The CDR3 DNA follows: TGTGCCAGCAGCCAAGCCCCGTTTCAGCCCCAGCATTTT. Protein product: CASSQAPFQPQHF.